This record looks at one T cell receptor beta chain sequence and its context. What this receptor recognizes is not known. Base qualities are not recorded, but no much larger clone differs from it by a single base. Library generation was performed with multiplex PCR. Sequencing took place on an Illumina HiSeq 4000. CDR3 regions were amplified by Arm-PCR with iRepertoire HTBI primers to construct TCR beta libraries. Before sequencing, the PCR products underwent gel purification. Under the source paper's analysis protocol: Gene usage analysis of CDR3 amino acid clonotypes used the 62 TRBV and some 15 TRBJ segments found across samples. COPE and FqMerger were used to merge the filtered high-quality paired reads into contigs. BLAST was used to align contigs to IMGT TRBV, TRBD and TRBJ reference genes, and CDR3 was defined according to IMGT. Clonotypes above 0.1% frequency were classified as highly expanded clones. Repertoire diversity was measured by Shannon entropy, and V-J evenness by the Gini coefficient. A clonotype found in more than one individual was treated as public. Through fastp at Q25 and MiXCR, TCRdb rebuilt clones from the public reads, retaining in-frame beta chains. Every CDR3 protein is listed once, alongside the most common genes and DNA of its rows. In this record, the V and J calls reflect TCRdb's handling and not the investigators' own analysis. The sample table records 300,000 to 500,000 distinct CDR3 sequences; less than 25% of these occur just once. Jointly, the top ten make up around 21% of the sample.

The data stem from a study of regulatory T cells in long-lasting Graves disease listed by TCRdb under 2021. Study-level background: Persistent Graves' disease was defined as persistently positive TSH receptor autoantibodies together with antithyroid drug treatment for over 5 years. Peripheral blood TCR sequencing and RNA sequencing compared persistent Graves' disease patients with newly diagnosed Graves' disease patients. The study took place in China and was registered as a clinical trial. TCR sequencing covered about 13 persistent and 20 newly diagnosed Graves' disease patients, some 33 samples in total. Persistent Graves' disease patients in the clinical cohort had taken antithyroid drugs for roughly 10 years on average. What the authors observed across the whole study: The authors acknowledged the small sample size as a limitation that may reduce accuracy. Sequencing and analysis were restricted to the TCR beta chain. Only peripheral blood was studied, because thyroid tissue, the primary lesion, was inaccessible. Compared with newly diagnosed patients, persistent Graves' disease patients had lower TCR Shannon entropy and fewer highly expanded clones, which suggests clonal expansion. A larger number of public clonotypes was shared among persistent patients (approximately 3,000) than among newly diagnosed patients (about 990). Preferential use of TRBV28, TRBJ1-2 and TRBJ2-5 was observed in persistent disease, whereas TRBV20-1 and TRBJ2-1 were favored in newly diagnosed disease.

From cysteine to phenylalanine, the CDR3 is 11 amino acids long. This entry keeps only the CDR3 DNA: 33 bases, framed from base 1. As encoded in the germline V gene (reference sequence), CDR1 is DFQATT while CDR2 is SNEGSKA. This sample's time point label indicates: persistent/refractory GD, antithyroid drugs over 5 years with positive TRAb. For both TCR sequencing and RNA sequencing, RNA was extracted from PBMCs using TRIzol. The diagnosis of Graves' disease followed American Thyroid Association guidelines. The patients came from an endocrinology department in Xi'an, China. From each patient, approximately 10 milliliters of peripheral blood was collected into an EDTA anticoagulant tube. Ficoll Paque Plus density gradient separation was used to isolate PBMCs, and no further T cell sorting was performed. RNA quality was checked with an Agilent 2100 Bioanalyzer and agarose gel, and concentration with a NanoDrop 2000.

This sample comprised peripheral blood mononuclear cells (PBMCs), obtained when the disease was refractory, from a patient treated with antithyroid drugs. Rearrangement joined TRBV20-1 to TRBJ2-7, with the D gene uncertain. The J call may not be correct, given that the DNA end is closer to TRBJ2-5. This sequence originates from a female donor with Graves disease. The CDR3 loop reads CSARGRETQYF. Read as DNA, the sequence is TGCAGTGCTAGGGGTCGGGAGACCCAGTACTTC.